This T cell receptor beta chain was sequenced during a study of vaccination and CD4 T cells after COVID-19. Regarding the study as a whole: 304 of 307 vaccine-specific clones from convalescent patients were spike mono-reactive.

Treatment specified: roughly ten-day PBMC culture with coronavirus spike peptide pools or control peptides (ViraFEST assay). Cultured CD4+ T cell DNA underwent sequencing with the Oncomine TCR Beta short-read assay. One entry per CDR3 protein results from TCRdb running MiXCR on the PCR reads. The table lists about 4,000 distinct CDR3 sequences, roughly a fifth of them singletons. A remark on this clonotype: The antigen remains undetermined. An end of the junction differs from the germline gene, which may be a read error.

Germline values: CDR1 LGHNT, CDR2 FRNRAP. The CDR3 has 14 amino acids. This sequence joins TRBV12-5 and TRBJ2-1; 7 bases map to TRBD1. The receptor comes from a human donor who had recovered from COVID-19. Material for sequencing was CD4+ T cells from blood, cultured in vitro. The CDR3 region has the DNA TGTGCTAGTGGTTTGGCGACCGTGACAGGGAACCCTACCTTC. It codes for CASGLATVTGNPTF.